This TCR beta chain derives from a study of cytomegalovirus exposure and HLA in healthy donors. Researchers ran the PCR with 60 Vbeta and 13 Jbeta primers. Sequenced by immunoSEQ multiplex PCR; TCRdb stores in-frame clones only, minus some. The table lists about 130,000 clones, 60% to 80% of them singletons, with more than 3% in the top ten. Trimming removed 3 bases at V and 6 bases at J, with 24 bases between. Germline CDR1 LNHDA, CDR2 SQIVND (reference sequence). This CDR3 region has 18 residues. The sequenced sample consisted of PBMCs. The sequence was collected from a man in his thirties or forties in good health and CMV-seronegative. This rearrangement joins TRBV19 to TRBJ1-3; D is uncertain. The DNA for the CDR3 is TGTGCCAGTAGTATTTTGGCGGACTATGGGCAAGAAGAAAACACCATATATTTT. Amino acid sequence: CASSILADYGQEENTIYF.